One and the same sample provided the 5 T cell receptor beta chains below, sequenced in a study of blood T cell repertoires in COVID-19. Clones were read by immunoSEQ multiplex PCR, and TCRdb kept only the in-frame ones, dropping some. The table lists 200,000 to 300,000 clones, around four fifths of them singletons, with more than 6% in the top ten. The sequenced material came from peripheral blood. The source is a woman in her fifties or sixties with active or convalescent COVID-19.

The chain employs TRBV5-1 and TRBJ2-5; D not resolved. Between the trimmed V and J ends, which lost 1 base and 1 base, there was a span of 5 bases. Germline V CDR1 and CDR2: SGHRS, YFSETQ. The CDR3 consists of 13 residues. The CDR3, as DNA: TGCGCCAGCAGCTTGTTTCTCCAAGAGACCCAGTACTTC. It translates to CASSLFLQETQYF.

This rearrangement joins TRBV11-1 to TRBJ1-1, with 8 bases identical to TRBD1. CDR1 and CDR2 (germline): SGHAT, FQDESV (reference sequence). The trim removed 5 bases at V and 1 base at J, leaving 6 bases unmatched. The length of the CDR3 is 15 residues. This CDR3 is CASSIRTGWNTEAFF. DNA for the CDR3: TGTGCCAGCAGCATCCGGACAGGGTGGAACACTGAAGCTTTCTTT.

V gene TRBV5-1 combines with J gene TRBJ1-6, with 11 bases that match TRBD1. In germline, CDR1 is SGHRS, CDR2 YFSETQ. There are 16 residues in the CDR3. With V trimmed by 0 bases and J by 10 bases, 6 bases remained unmatched. CDR3 sequence reads: CASSLAGDRGISPLHF. The CDR3 DNA sequence: TGCGCCAGCAGCTTGGCAGGGGACAGGGGGATATCACCCCTCCACTTT.

V is TRBV19 and J is TRBJ2-2; 8 positions agree with TRBD1. Germline CDR1 is LNHDA and CDR2 is SQIVND (reference sequence). With 3 bases clipped from V and 6 bases from J, the junction kept 9 bases outside the gene matches. This CDR3 has 16 amino acids. DNA of the CDR3: TGTGCCAGTAGTATTGGTGGGACAGGTGGTCCCGGGGAGCTGTTTTTT. This codes for CASSIGGTGGPGELFF.

This clone is a singleton in its sample. This chain connects TRBV5-5 to TRBJ2-3; 9 bases match TRBD2. V dropped 4 bases and J dropped 3; count of bases not matched to a gene: 6. The CDR3 length is 15 residues. Germline values: CDR1 SGHKS, CDR2 YYEKEE (reference sequence). The CDR3 DNA reads TGTGCCAGCAGCATGACGGGACTAGCAACAGATACGCAGTATTTT. Translation gives CASSMTGLATDTQYF.